The next 9 T cell receptor beta chains were all read from a single sample in a study of CD8 T cells in ankylosing spondylitis. TCRdb re-derived calls from the 5' RACE reads in MiXCR, one entry per CDR3 protein. The sample consists of a few hundred thousand distinct CDR3 sequences, under 25% of them appearing once. The sequenced sample consisted of blood, either unsorted or a sorted T cell fraction (not recorded which). Receptors were obtained from a female donor with ankylosing spondylitis or in good health (not recorded which).

The rearrangement uses TRBV12-3 or TRBV12-4 and TRBJ1-5; a possible D gene is TRBD1 (6 bases). Between the trimmed V and J ends, which lost 3 bases and 2 bases, there was a span of 8 bases. The CDR3 consists of 14 residues. The CDR3 reads CASSFPGGNQPQHF. The CDR3 DNA reads TGTGCCAGCAGTTTTCCAGGGGGCAATCAGCCCCAGCATTTT.

This clonotype was observed a handful of times. V usage is TRBV7-6 and J usage is TRBJ1-1; no definite D call. Trimming stripped 1 base from V and 9 bases from J, with 12 bases between. This CDR3 spans 13 amino acids. Per germline, CDR1 SGHVS and CDR2 FNYEAQ. CDR3 protein: CASSLGRASQAFF. As DNA, the CDR3 is TGTGCCAGCAGCTTAGGTCGGGCGTCCCAAGCTTTCTTT. Based on the CDR3 plus reference TRBV7-6 and TRBJ1-1, the full variable domain is GAGVSQSPRYKVTKRGQDVALRCDPISGHVSLYWYRQALGQGPEFLTYFNYEAQQDKSGLPNDRFSAERPEGSISTLTIQRTEQRDSAMYRCASSLGRASQAFFGQGTRLTVV.

The chain is built from TRBV2 and TRBJ1-1, with D possibly being TRBD1 (6 bases). Germline V CDR1 and CDR2: SNHLY, FYNNEI. The CDR3 has 13 residues. V was shortened by 7 bases and J by 1 base, with 10 bases between the two germline ends. The CDR3, as DNA: TGTGCCAGCACCCGACAGGAGAACACTGAAGCTTTCTTT. Amino acids: CASTRQENTEAFF.

The genes are TRBV6-2 or TRBV6-3 and TRBJ2-6; TRBD1 matches 7 bases. The CDR3 is 18 amino acids. Germline-derived CDR1 and CDR2 are MNHEY and SVGEGT. The ends lost 5 bases at V and 2 bases at J; junction bases unmatched: 12. In DNA form, the CDR3 reads TGTGCCAGCAGTCGACAGGGAATTGTTCGTGCTGGGGCCAACGTCCTGACTTTC. It encodes CASSRQGIVRAGANVLTF.

The V gene is TRBV5-6, the J gene TRBJ2-1; no definite D call. Per germline, CDR1 SGHDT and CDR2 YYEEEE. The V and J ends lost 0 bases and 8 bases respectively, with 6 bases between them. The CDR3 totals 12 residues. The CDR3 DNA is TGTGCCAGCAGCTTGGTTGTACATGAGCAGTTCTTC. It translates to CASSLVVHEQFF.

In this sample, this clonotype turned up many times. This chain connects TRBV13 to TRBJ2-7, with 11 positions matching TRBD2. Unmatched junction bases numbered 11, after V lost 5 bases and J lost 8 bases. Germline CDR1 is PRHDT and CDR2 is FYEKMQ (reference sequence). The CDR3 covers 15 residues. The CDR3 spells CASSQGLADSTKQYF. The CDR3 region has the DNA TGTGCCAGCAGCCAGGGACTAGCGGATTCTACGAAGCAGTACTTC. The whole variable domain, filled in from reference TRBV13 and TRBJ2-7, reads AAGVIQSPRHLIKEKRETATLKCYPIPRHDTVYWYQQGPGQDPQFLISFYEKMQSDKGSIPDRFSAQQFSDYHSELNMSSLELGDSALYFCASSQGLADSTKQYFGPGTRLTVT.

This clonotype has just a few counts. The chain carries TRBV7-9 and TRBJ2-5; 11 bases align to TRBD2. This CDR3 is 13 amino acids long. Germline-derived CDR1 and CDR2 are SEHNR and FQNEAQ (reference sequence). Losses at the gene ends were 7 bases for V and 5 bases for J; bases not matched to a gene: 3. In DNA form, the CDR3 reads TGTGCCAGCACCGTAGCGGGAGGGGAGACCCAGTACTTC. The encoded protein is CASTVAGGETQYF.

Many counts were recorded for this clonotype. This chain links TRBV2 with TRBJ1-2, with 7 bases that match TRBD1. V shed 5 bases, J shed 4 bases, and the junction held 7 bases outside the gene matches. CDR3 length: 14 amino acids. In germline, CDR1 is SNHLY, CDR2 FYNNEI. CDR3 residues: CASSRGDSLYGYTF. The DNA of the CDR3 is TGTGCCAGCAGTCGTGGGGACAGCCTCTATGGCTACACCTTC.

Only a few counts were recorded for this clonotype. The CDR3 DNA sequence: TGCAGTGCTAGGACCGTCTGGGAGACCCAGTACTTC. Its protein is CSARTVWETQYF. The rearrangement joins TRBV20-1 to TRBJ2-5; the D is unclear. The CDR3 has 12 amino acids. Between the trimmed V and J ends, which lost 3 bases and 5 bases, there was a span of 10 bases. Germline assignment: CDR1 DFQATT and CDR2 SNEGSKA (reference sequence).